This TCR beta chain was recorded in a study of cytotoxic CD8 clonotypes in ibrutinib-treated CLL. Study overall: The group held approximately eleven relapsed/refractory and under 16 treatment-naive patients, with some 17 IGHV unmutated. Broader study findings: Samples were collected at differing times from sustained-remission and progressing patients. At ibrutinib response, clonality increased, and at progression it declined back toward baseline.

The CDR3 loop spans 14 amino acids. Germline assignment: CDR1 KGHSH and CDR2 LQKENI. Trimming removed 3 bases from V and 7 bases from J, with 12 bases in between. With sequencing, the targeted depth ranged from 1 in 200,000 to 1 in 1 million T cells. Measured with immunoSEQ multiplex PCR; TCRdb has only the in-frame clones, and not every one. Among around 310,000 clones, around four fifths were seen once, and the ten largest hold over 5%. The sample holds one count of this clone. Antigen unknown. Sequencing used PBMCs, obtained before ibrutinib treatment. This clonotype originated in a human donor with chronic lymphocytic leukemia. The J gene is TRBJ1-4, the V gene TRBV18; no clear D gene. DNA of the CDR3: TGTGCCAGCTCACCCCCCTTACTGGGTGAAAAACTGTTTTTT. Translation gives CASSPPLLGEKLFF.